This T cell receptor (beta chain) was documented in a study of blood T cell repertoires in COVID-19. As for the study in general: From the United States, Italy and Spain came samples of acute and convalescent COVID-19. T cells, B-cell-depleted T cells, or PBMCs supplied cDNA or gDNA.

Cohort allocation depended upon clinical history that participants reported. Between the trimmed V and J ends, which lost 0 bases and 3 bases, there was a span of 12 bases. This CDR3 comprises 16 residues. CDR1 is MNHEY and CDR2 is SVGAGI in the germline V gene. Study processing details: Amplifying reference gene primers gave estimates of nucleated cell counts. The method was immunoSEQ multiplex PCR; TCRdb's version includes in-frame clones alone and lacks a portion of them. V and J calls and clone size follow that table, whereas D and trimming were derived from the DNA. The table includes about 46,000 clones, about 85% detected once. This clone was seen just once.

This receptor was taken from a woman aged 45-65 years who had recovered from COVID-19. The J gene is TRBJ1-3, the V gene TRBV6-5; D gene uncertain. Sequencing used PBMCs or T cells enriched from blood (not recorded which). For the CDR3, the DNA is TGTGCCAGCAGTTACTCGAGACCTTCAGGTGGAAACACCATATATTTT. This translates into CASSYSRPSGGNTIYF.